This T cell receptor beta chain was sequenced in a study of spatial heterogeneity in lung cancer. Study results and caveats: Tumoral mutation counts were tracked by counts of expanded intratumoral alpha and beta TCRs.

Time point meaning: sample taken at primary tumor resection. Looked up from germline, CDR1 is GTSNPN and CDR2 is SVGIG (reference sequence). V lost 3 bases and J lost 5, with 11 bases in between. The CDR3 runs to 12 residues. This clonotype was observed at least ten times. Antigen specificity is unknown. Each CDR3 protein gets one entry after TCRdb re-called the 5' RACE reads with MiXCR. In the table there are about 1,700 distinct CDR3 sequences, 5.5% of which are singletons. Sequencing was performed on lung tumor tissue, taken at surgery. The receptor's source is a male donor with early-stage non-small cell lung cancer. V is TRBV30 and J is TRBJ2-7; the D gene is possibly TRBD1 (5 bases). This chain's CDR3 is CAWRPGWDEQYF. The CDR3, as DNA: TGTGCCTGGAGGCCAGGGTGGGACGAGCAGTACTTC.